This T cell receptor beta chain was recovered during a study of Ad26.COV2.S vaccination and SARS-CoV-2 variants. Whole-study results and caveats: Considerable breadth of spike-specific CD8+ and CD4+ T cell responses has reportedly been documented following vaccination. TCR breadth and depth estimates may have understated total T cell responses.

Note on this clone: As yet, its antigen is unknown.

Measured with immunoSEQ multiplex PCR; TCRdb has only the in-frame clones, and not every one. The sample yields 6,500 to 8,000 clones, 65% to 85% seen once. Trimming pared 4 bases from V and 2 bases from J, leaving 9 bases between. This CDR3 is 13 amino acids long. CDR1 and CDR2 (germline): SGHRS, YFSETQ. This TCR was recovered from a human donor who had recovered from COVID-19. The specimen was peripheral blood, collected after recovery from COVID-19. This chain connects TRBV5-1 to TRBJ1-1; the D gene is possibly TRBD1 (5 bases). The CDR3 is CASSHGQNTEAFF. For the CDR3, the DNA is TGCGCCAGCAGCCACGGACAAAACACTGAAGCTTTCTTT.